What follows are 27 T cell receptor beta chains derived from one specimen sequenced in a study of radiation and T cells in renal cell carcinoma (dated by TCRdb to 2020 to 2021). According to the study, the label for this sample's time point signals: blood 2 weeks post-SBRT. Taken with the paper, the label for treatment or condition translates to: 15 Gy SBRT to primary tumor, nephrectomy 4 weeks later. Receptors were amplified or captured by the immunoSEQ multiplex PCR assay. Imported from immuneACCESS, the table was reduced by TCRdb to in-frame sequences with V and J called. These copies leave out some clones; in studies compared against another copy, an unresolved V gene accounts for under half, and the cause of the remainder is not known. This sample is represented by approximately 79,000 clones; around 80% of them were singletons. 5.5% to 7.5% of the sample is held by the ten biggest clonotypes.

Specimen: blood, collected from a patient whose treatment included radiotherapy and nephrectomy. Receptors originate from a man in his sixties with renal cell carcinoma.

Here the CDR3 reads CATDTGYEQYF. CDR3 sequence (DNA): TGTGCCACGGACACTGGCTACGAGCAGTACTTC. The V call is TRBV19, the J call TRBJ2-7, with D tentatively TRBD1 (5 bases). Trimming left V 10 bases short and J 3 bases short, with 10 bases between. Looked up from germline, CDR1 is LNHDA and CDR2 is SQIVND (reference sequence). The CDR3 spans 11 residues.

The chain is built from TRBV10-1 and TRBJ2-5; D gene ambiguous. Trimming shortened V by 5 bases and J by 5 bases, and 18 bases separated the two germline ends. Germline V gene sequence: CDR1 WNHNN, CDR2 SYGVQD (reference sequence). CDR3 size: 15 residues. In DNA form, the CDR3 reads TGCGCCAGCAGTCCCCCCTGGGGTAGTGAGGAGACCCAGTACTTC. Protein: CASSPPWGSEETQYF.

CDR3: CASSGQGIGELFF. CDR3 bases: TGTGCCAGCAGTGGACAGGGGATCGGGGAGCTGTTTTTT. This chain connects TRBV2 to TRBJ2-2; TRBD1 aligns across 8 bases. CDR1 is SNHLY, CDR2 FYNNEI, per germline. V was pared by 4 bases and J by 7 bases, with 2 bases of the junction left unmatched. CDR3 length: 13 residues.

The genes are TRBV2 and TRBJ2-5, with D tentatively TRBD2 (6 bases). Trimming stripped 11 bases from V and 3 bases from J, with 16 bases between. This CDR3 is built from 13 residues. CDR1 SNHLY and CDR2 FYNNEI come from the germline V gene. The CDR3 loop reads CAGSRESEETQYF. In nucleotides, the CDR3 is TGTGCCGGTTCGCGGGAATCGGAAGAGACCCAGTACTTC. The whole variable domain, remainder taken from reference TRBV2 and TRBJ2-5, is EPEVTQTPSHQVTQMGQEVILRCVPISNHLYFYWYRQILGQKVEFLVSFYNNEISEKSEIFDDQFSVERPDGSNFTLKIRSTKLEDSAMYFCAGSRESEETQYFGPGTRLLVL.

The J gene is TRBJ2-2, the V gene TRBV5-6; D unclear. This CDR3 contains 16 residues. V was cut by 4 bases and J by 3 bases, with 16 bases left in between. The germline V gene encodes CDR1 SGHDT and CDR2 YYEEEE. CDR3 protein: CASSIASDTDTGELFF. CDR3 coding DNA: TGTGCCAGCAGCATAGCATCCGACACCGACACCGGGGAGCTGTTTTTT.

The CDR3 loop reads CASSYYREAKNIQYF. CDR3 sequence (DNA): TGTGCCAGCAGTTACTACAGGGAAGCCAAAAACATTCAGTACTTC. This rearrangement joins TRBV6-6 to TRBJ2-4, with D maybe TRBD1 (6 bases). Between the trimmed V and J ends, which lost 1 base and 0 bases, there was a span of 7 bases. Germline CDR1 is MNHNY and CDR2 is SVGAGI (reference sequence). The CDR3 runs to 15 residues.

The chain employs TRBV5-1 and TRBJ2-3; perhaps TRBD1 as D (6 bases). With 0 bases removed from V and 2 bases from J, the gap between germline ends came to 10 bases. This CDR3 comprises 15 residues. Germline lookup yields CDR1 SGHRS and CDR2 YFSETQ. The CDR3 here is CASSLVPGDTDTQYF. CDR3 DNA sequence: TGCGCCAGCAGCTTGGTACCAGGGGACACAGATACGCAGTATTTT.

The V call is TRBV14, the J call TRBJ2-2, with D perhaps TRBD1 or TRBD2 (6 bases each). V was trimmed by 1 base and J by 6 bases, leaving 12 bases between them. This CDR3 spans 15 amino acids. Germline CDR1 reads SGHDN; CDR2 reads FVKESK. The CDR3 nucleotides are TGTGCCAGCAGCCAAGGTTGGGGGGCGGCCGGGGAGCTGTTTTTT. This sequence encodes CASSQGWGAAGELFF. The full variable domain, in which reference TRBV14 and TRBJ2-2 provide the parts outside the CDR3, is EAGVTQFPSHSVIEKGQTVTLRCDPISGHDNLYWYRRVMGKEIKFLLHFVKESKQDESGMPNNRFLAERTGGTYSTLKVQPAELEDSGVYFCASSQGWGAAGELFFGEGSRLTVL.

Here the CDR3 reads CASSRPGLAGGPYEQYF. The CDR3 bases are TGTGCCAGCTCACGACCGGGACTAGCGGGAGGGCCCTACGAGCAGTACTTC. The chain carries TRBV18 and TRBJ2-7; 16 bases agree with TRBD2. This CDR3 has 17 amino acids. Per germline, CDR1 KGHSH and CDR2 LQKENI. J was trimmed by 2 bases and V by 4 bases; bases with no gene match: 5.

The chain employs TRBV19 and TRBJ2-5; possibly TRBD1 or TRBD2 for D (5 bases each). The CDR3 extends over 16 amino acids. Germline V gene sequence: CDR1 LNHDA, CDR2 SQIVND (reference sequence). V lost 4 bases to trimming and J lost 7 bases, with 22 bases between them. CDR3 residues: CASSTPGTDKRGTQYF. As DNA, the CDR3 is TGTGCCAGTAGTACCCCTGGGACGGACAAAAGGGGGACCCAGTACTTC.

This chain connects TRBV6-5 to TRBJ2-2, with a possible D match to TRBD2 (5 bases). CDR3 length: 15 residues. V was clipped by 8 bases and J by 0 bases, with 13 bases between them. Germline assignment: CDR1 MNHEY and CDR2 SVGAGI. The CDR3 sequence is CASLAFGANTGELFF. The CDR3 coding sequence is TGTGCCAGCCTAGCCTTCGGAGCGAACACCGGGGAGCTGTTTTTT.

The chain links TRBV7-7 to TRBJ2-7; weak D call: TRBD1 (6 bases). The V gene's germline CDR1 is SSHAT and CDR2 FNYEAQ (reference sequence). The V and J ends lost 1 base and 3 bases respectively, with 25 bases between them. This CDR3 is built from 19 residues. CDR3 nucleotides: TGTGCCAGCAGCTTAGGTCCGGAGGAAACAGGGACCCATTTCTACGAGCAGTACTTC. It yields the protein CASSLGPEETGTHFYEQYF.

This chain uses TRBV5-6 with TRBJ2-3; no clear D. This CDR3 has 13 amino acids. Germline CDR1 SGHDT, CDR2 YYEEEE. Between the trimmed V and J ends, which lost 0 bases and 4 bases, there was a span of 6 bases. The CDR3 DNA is TGTGCCAGCAGCTTGGCCGCGGCAGATACGCAGTATTTT. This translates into CASSLAAADTQYF.

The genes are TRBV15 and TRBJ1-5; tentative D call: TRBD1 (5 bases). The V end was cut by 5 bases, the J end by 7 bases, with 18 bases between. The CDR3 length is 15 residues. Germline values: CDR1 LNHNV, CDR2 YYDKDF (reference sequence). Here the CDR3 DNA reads TGTGCCACCAGCGGCCGGGGTACAGGAGGACAGCCCCAGCATTTT. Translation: CATSGRGTGGQPQHF.

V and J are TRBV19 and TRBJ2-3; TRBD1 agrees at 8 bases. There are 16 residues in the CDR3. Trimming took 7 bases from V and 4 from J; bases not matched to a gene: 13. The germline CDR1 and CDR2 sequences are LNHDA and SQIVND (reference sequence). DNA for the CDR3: TGTGCCAGTATCAAGAGTCCGGACAGGGTTTCAGATACGCAGTATTTT. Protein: CASIKSPDRVSDTQYF.

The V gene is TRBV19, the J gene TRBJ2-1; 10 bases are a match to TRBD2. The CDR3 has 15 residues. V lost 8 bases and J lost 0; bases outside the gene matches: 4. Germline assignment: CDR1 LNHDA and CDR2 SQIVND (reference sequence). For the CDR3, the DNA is TGTGCCAGTTGTAGCGGGAGGAGCTCCTACAATGAGCAGTTCTTC. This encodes CASCSGRSSYNEQFF. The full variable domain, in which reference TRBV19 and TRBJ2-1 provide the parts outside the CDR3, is DGGITQSPKYLFRKEGQNVTLSCEQNLNHDAMYWYRQDPGQGLRLIYYSQIVNDFQKGDIAEGYSVSREKKESFPLTVTSAQKNPTAFYLCASCSGRSSYNEQFFGPGTRLTVL.

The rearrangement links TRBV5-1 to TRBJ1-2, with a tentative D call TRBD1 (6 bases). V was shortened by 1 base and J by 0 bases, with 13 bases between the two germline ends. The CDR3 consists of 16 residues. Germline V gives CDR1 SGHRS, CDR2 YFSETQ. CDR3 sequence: CASSLTGRDSNYGYTF. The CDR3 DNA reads TGCGCCAGCAGCTTGACAGGGCGCGACTCTAACTATGGCTACACCTTC.

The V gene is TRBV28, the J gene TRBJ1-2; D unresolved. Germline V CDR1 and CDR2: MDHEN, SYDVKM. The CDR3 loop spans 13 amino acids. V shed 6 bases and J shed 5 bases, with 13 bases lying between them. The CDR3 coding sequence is TGTGCCAGCAGCCCCCCCTACCCTTATGGCTACACCTTC. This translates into CASSPPYPYGYTF.

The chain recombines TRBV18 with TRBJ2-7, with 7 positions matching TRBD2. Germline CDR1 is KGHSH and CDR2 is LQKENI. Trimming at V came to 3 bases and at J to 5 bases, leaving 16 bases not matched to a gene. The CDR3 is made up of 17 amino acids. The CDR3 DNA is TGTGCCAGCTCACCTCTGTCTGGGGGAGGGCTCCCCCACGAGCAGTACTTC. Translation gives CASSPLSGGGLPHEQYF.

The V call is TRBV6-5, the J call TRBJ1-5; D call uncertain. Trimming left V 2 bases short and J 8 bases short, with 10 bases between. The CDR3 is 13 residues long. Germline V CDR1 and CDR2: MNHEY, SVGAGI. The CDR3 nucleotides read TGTGCCAGCAGTTACGTCACGGGTAAGCCCCAGCATTTT. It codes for CASSYVTGKPQHF.

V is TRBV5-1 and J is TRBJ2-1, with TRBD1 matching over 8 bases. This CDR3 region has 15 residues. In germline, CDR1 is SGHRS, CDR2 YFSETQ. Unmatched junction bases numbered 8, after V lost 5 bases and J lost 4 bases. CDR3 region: CASRQGQGRYNEQFF. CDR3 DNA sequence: TGCGCCAGCAGACAAGGACAGGGAAGATACAATGAGCAGTTCTTC. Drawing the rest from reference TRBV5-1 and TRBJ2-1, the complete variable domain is KAGVTQTPRYLIKTRGQQVTLSCSPISGHRSVSWYQQTPGQGLQFLFEYFSETQRNKGNFPGRFSGRQFSNSRSEMNVSTLELGDSALYLCASRQGQGRYNEQFFGPGTRLTVL.

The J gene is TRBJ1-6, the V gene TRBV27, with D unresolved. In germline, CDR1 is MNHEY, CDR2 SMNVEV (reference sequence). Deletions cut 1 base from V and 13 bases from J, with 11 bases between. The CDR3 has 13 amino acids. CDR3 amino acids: CASSLYSDGPLHF. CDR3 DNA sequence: TGTGCCAGCAGTTTATACTCGGACGGTCCCCTCCACTTT.

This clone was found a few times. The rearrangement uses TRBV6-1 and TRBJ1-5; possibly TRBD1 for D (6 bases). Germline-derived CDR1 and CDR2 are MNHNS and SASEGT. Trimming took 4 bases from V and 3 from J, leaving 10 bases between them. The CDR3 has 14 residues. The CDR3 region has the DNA TGTGCCAGCAGTGTCCACAGGGCCAATCAGCCCCAGCATTTT. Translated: CASSVHRANQPQHF.

The CDR3 loop is CASSLGPGSTRNTGELFF. The CDR3 DNA sequence: TGTGCCAGCAGCTTGGGGCCAGGGAGTACGCGGAACACCGGGGAGCTGTTTTTT. This chain connects TRBV5-6 to TRBJ2-2; D may correspond to TRBD1 or TRBD2 (5 bases each). Trimming cost V 0 bases and J 1 base, with 16 bases left between them. In germline, CDR1 is SGHDT, CDR2 YYEEEE. This CDR3 is built from 18 residues. Supplemented by reference TRBV5-6 and TRBJ2-2, the full variable domain reads DAGVTQSPTHLIKTRGQQVTLRCSPKSGHDTVSWYQQALGQGPQFIFQYYEEEERQRGNFPDRFSGHQFPNYSSELNVNALLLGDSALYLCASSLGPGSTRNTGELFFGEGSRLTVL.

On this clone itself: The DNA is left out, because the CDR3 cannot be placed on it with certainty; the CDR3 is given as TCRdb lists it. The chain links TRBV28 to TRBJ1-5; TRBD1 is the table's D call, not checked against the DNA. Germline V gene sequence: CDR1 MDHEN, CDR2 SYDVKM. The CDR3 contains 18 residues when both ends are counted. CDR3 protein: CASSSSGQGAVGNQPQHF.

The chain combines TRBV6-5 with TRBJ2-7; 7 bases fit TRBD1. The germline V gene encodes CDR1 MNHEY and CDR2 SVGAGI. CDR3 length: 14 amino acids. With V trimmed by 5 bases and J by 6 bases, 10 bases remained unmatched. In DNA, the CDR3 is TGTGCCAGCAGTAAACTCCGGACAGGTGGCGAGCAGTACTTC. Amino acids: CASSKLRTGGEQYF.

Here the CDR3 reads CASSPASDRNYGYTF. As DNA, the CDR3 is TGTGCCAGCTCACCAGCCTCAGACAGGAACTATGGCTACACCTTC. The rearrangement links TRBV18 to TRBJ1-2, with TRBD1 as a possible D gene (6 bases). Germline-derived CDR1 and CDR2 are KGHSH and LQKENI. There are 15 residues in the CDR3. Trimming cost V 2 bases and J 2 bases, with 12 bases left between them.